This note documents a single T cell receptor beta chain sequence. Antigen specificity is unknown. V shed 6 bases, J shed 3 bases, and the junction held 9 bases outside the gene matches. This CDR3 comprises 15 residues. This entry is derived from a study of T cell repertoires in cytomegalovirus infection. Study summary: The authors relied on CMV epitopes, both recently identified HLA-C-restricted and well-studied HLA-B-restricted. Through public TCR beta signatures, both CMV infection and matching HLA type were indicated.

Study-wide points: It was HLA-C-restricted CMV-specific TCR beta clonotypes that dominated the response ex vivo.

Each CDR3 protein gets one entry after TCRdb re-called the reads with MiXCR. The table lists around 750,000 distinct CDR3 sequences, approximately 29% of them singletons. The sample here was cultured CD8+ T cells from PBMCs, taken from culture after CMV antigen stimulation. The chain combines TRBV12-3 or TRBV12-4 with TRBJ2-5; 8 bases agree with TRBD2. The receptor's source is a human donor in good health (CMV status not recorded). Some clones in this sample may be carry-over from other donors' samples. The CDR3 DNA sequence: TGTGCCAGCAGCCGGAGCCGGGGGGGCGAAGAGACCCAGTACTTC. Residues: CASSRSRGGEETQYF.